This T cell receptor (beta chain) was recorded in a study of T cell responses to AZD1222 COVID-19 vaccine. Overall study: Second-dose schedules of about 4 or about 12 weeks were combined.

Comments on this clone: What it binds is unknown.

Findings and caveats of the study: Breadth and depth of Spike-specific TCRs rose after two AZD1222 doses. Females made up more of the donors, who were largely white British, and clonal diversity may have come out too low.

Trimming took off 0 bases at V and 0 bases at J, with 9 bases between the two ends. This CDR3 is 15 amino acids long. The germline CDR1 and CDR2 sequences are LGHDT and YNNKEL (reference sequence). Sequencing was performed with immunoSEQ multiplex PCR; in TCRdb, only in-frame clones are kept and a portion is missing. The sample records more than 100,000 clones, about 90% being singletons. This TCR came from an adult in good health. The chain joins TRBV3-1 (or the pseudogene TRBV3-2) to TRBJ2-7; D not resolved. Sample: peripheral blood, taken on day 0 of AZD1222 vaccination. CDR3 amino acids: CASSQDSGPSYEQYF. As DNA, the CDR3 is TGTGCCAGCAGCCAAGACTCCGGGCCCTCCTACGAGCAGTACTTC.